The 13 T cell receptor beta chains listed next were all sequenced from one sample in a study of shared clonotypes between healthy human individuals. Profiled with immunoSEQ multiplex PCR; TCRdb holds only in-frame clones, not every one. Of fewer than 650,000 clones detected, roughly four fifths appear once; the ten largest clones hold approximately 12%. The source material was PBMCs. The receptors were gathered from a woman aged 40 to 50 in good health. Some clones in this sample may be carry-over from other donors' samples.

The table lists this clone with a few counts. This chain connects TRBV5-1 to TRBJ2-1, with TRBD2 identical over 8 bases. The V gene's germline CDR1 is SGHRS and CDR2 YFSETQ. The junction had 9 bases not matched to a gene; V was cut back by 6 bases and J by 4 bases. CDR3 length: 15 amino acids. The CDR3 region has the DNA TGCGCCAGCACCCCCTCGGGGGGGAATTACAATGAGCAGTTCTTC. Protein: CASTPSGGNYNEQFF.

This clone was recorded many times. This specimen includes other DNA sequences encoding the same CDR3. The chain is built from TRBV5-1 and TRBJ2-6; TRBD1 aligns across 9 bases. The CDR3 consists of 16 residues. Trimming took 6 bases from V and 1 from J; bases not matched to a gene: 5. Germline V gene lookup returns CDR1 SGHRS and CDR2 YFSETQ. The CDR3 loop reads CASKEQGASGANVLTF. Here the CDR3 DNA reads TGCGCCAGCAAGGAACAGGGGGCATCTGGGGCCAACGTCCTGACTTTC.

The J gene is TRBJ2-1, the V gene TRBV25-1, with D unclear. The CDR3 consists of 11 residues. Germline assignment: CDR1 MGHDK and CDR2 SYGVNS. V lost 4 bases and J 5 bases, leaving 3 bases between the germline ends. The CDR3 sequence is CASSADNEQFF. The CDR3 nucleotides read TGTGCCAGCAGTGCCGACAATGAGCAGTTCTTC.

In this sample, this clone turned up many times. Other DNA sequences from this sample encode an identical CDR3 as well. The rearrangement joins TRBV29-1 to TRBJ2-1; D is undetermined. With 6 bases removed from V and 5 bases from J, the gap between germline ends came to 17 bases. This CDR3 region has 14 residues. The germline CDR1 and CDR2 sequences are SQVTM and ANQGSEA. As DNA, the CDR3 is TGCAGCGTACCCAGAGCCCTACAAGACAATGAGCAGTTCTTC. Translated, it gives CSVPRALQDNEQFF.

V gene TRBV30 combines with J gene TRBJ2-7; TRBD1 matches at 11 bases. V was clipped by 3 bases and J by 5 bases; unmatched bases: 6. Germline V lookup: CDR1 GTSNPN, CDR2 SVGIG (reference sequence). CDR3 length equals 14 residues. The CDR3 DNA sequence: TGTGCCTGGAGGCGGGACAGGGGGGTCCACGAGCAGTACTTC. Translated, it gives CAWRRDRGVHEQYF.

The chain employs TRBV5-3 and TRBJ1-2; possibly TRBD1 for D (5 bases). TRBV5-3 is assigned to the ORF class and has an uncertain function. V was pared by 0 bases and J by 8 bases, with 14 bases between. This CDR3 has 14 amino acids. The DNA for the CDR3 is TGTGCCAGAAGCTTGGAGGTAACAGGCGGGGGCTACACCTTC. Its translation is CARSLEVTGGGYTF.

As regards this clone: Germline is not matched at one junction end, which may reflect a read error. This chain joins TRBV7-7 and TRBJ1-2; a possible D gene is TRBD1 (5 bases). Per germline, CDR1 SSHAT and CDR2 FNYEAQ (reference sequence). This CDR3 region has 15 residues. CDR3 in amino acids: CASSLAGTYNYGYTF. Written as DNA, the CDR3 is TGTGCTAGCAGCTTAGCCGGGACTTACAACTATGGCTACACCTTC.

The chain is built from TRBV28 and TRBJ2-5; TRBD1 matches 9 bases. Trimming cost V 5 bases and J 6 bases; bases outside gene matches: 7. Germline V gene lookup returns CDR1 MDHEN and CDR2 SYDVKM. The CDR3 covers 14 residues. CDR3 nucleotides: TGTGCCAGCAGTAACTTCGGACAGGGGCAGACCCAGTACTTC. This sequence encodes CASSNFGQGQTQYF.

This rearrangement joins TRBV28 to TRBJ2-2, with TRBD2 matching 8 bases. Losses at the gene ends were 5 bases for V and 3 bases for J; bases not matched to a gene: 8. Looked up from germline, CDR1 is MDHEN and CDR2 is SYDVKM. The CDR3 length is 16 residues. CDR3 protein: CASSRSGSPHTGELFF. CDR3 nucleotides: TGTGCCAGCAGTCGCAGCGGGAGCCCCCACACCGGGGAGCTGTTTTTT.

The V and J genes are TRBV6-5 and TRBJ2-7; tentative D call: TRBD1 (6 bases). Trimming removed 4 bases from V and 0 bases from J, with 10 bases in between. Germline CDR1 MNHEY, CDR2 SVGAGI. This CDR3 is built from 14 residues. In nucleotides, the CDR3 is TGTGCCAGCAGTTTGACAGGTTCCTCCTACGAGCAGTACTTC. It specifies CASSLTGSSYEQYF.

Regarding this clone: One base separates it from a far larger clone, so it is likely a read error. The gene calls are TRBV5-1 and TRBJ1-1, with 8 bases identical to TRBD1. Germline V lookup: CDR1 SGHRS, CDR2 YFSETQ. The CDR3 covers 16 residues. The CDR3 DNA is TGCGCCGGCAGGGGGACTGCGACAGGGGATCCCACTGAAGCTTTCTTT. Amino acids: CAGRGTATGDPTEAFF.

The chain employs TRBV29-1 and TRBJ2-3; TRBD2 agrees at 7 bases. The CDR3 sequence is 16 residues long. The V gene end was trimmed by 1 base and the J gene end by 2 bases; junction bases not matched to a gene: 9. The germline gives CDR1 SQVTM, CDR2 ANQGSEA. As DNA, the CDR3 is TGCAGCGTTGAAGGGGCGATAGCGGGTGACACAGATACGCAGTATTTT. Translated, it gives CSVEGAIAGDTDTQYF.

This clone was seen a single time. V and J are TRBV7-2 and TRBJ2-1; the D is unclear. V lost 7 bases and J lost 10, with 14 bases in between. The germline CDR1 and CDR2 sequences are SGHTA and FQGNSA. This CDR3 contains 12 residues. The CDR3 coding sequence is TGTGCCAGCAACCCCGGGCTGGGGGAGCAGTTCTTC. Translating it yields CASNPGLGEQFF.